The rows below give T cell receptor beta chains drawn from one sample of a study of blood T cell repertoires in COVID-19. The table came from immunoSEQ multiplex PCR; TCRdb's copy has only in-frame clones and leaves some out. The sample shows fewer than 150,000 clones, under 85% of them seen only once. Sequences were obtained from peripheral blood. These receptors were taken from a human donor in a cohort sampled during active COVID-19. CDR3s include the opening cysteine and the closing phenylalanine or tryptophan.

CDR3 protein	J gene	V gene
CASSLGTVLEQYF	TRBJ2-7	TRBV5-4
CASRLASYEQYF	TRBJ2-7	TRBV2
CASSFQGGGRAQHF	TRBJ1-5	TRBV28
CASRETGSGQPQHF	TRBJ1-5	TRBV28
CASSSRGSGVAFF	TRBJ1-1	TRBV12-3/TRBV12-4
CAISEQPTPKNIQYF	TRBJ2-4	TRBV10-3
CASSLRDAFRGGSPLHF	TRBJ1-6	TRBV4-1
CASSLGTKSYEQYF	TRBJ2-7	TRBV5-4
CASSPQGVGLALATSTDTQYF	TRBJ2-3	TRBV7-3
CATRTSGGEQYF	TRBJ2-7	TRBV19
CASSVGASGDTGELFF	TRBJ2-2	TRBV9
CASSRQGGAYEQYF	TRBJ2-7	TRBV10-2
CASSSPSGGSSYNEQFF	TRBJ2-1	TRBV11-2
CASSGRVNHEQYF	TRBJ2-7	TRBV25-1
CASHSSGATYTEAFF	TRBJ1-1	TRBV18
CGTGERGNQPQHF	TRBJ1-5	TRBV19
CAISESSRRNSPLHF	TRBJ1-6	TRBV10-3
CASSGGLAGGAGELFF	TRBJ2-2	TRBV7-2
CAGLAGGSDTQYF	TRBJ2-3	TRBV2
CASSILYQETQYF	TRBJ2-5	TRBV6-5
CASTKERETDTQYF	TRBJ2-3	TRBV13
CASSLRDRGNTEAFF	TRBJ1-1	TRBV5-8
CASSVLQGGAEAFF	TRBJ1-1	TRBV9
CASSQRGTSLANNEQFF	TRBJ2-1	TRBV3-1/TRBV3-2
CASSTGAGLVGYEQFF	TRBJ2-1	TRBV5-8
CASSPRAGGPADTQYF	TRBJ2-3	TRBV4-2
CASSLFGGEGEDEQYF	TRBJ2-7	TRBV5-1
CASSLEGTGGVTEAFF	TRBJ1-1	TRBV5-1
CASSEREFSYEQYF	TRBJ2-7	TRBV10-2
CASSLGAGQDYEQYF	TRBJ2-7	TRBV5-4
CASSAGLGGQETQYF	TRBJ2-5	TRBV6-2/TRBV6-3
CASSPGQGFVYGYTF	TRBJ1-2	TRBV5-4
CASSLDWGGGANVLTF	TRBJ2-6	TRBV7-2
CASSPTQGTYEQYF	TRBJ2-7	TRBV5-4
CASRWDRGNNEQFF	TRBJ2-1	TRBV6-5
CASSLSQTENGYTF	TRBJ1-2	TRBV13
CASSQPGQLNEKLFF	TRBJ1-4	TRBV4-1
CASSQDRVQPQHF	TRBJ1-5	TRBV4-3
CASRSADTQYF	TRBJ2-3	TRBV6-5
CASSSDNSNQPQHF	TRBJ1-5	TRBV6-2/TRBV6-3